One and the same sample provided the 29 T cell receptor beta chains below, sequenced in a study of control samples from healthy donors and cancer patients. Sequenced by immunoSEQ multiplex PCR; TCRdb stores in-frame clones only, minus some. The sample includes about 160,000 clones, around nine tenths of them seen just once. Sequenced sample: blood. The receptors stem from a man aged 25-45 years in good health.

This sequence joins TRBV7-3 and TRBJ2-7, with D hard to call. Germline V gene sequence: CDR1 SGHTA, CDR2 FQGTGA. Trimming took off 1 base at V and 3 bases at J, with 10 bases between the two ends. The CDR3 is 14 residues long. The CDR3 region is CASSLIPTNYEQYF. CDR3 nucleotide sequence: TGTGCCAGCAGCTTAATTCCGACGAACTACGAGCAGTACTTC.

The V call is TRBV12-3 or TRBV12-4, the J call TRBJ1-2; D ambiguous. There are 11 residues in the CDR3. The germline V and J ends were trimmed by 5 bases and 5 bases, with 6 bases remaining between them. Here the CDR3 DNA reads TGTGCCAGCAGTGATACATATGGCTACACCTTC. Encoded protein: CASSDTYGYTF.

This chain uses TRBV5-6 with TRBJ1-3; D possibly corresponds to TRBD1 (6 bases). The V and J ends lost 2 bases and 2 bases respectively, with 11 bases between them. CDR3 size: 15 residues. Looked up from germline, CDR1 is SGHDT and CDR2 is YYEEEE. This CDR3 is CASSFPAGAGNTIYF. The CDR3 nucleotides read TGTGCCAGCAGCTTCCCCGCAGGGGCTGGAAACACCATATATTTT.

The chain combines TRBV5-1 with TRBJ1-2; D is unclear. This CDR3 is 13 amino acids long. V gave up 0 bases and J gave up 3 bases, with 6 bases separating them. Germline values: CDR1 SGHRS, CDR2 YFSETQ. CDR3 in DNA: TGCGCCAGCAGCTTGGAAGGAGACTATGGCTACACCTTC. Translated: CASSLEGDYGYTF.

The V and J genes are TRBV18 and TRBJ2-5; D not certain. CDR3 size: 13 residues. V was pared by 3 bases and J by 9 bases, with 14 bases between. The germline V gene encodes CDR1 KGHSH and CDR2 LQKENI. CDR3 nucleotide sequence: TGTGCCAGCTCACCTCCGGACCGGATGGCCCAGTACTTC. Protein product: CASSPPDRMAQYF.

The rearrangement joins TRBV7-8 to TRBJ1-6, with D maybe TRBD1 (5 bases). Trimming cost V 2 bases and J 0 bases, with 11 bases left between them. The CDR3 consists of 17 residues. CDR1 is SGHVS, CDR2 FQNEAQ, per germline. The CDR3 here is CASSLRDPSSYNSPLHF. The DNA of the CDR3 is TGTGCCAGCAGCTTACGGGACCCCAGCTCCTATAATTCACCCCTCCACTTT. The full variable domain, with the rest looked up from reference TRBV7-8 and TRBJ1-6, is GAGVSQSPRYKVAKRGQDVALRCDPISGHVSLFWYQQALGQGPEFLTYFQNEAQLDKSGLPSDRFFAERPEGSVSTLKIQRTQQEDSAVYLCASSLRDPSSYNSPLHFGNGTRLTVT.

The V gene is TRBV18, the J gene TRBJ2-6; 8 bases fit TRBD1. The CDR3 runs 18 residues. CDR1 and CDR2 (germline): KGHSH, LQKENI. After removal of 3 bases from V and 0 bases from J, the junction contained 7 bases not matched to a gene. CDR3 DNA sequence: TGTGCCAGCTCACCCGTACAGGGGGTGGGCTCTGGGGCCAACGTCCTGACTTTC. This translates into CASSPVQGVGSGANVLTF.

The chain is built from TRBV7-2 and TRBJ2-1; 9 bases are shared with TRBD1. Losses at the gene ends were 8 bases for V and 4 bases for J; bases not matched to a gene: 6. The CDR3 loop spans 14 amino acids. Germline assignment: CDR1 SGHTA and CDR2 FQGNSA. As DNA, the CDR3 is TGTGCCAGCGGTCGGACAGGGGAGTACAATGAGCAGTTCTTC. Translation: CASGRTGEYNEQFF. Drawing the rest from reference TRBV7-2 and TRBJ2-1, the complete variable domain is GAGVSQSPSNKVTEKGKDVELRCDPISGHTALYWYRQSLGQGLEFLIYFQGNSAPDKSGLPSDRFSAERTGGSVSTLTIQRTQQEDSAVYLCASGRTGEYNEQFFGPGTRLTVL.

The chain uses TRBV18 and TRBJ2-7; D is undetermined. This CDR3 is built from 11 residues. Germline-derived CDR1 and CDR2 are KGHSH and LQKENI. Deletions cut 5 bases from V and 2 bases from J, with 4 bases between. CDR3 loop: CASSATYEQYF. The CDR3 coding sequence is TGTGCCAGCTCAGCAACCTACGAGCAGTACTTC.

The J gene is TRBJ2-1, the V gene TRBV6-7, with 13 positions matching TRBD2. TRBV6-7 is designated an ORF whose function remains uncertain. CDR3 size: 15 residues. Losses at the gene ends were 9 bases for V and 6 bases for J; bases not matched to a gene: 8. The CDR3 DNA is TGTGCCAGTCGACTAGCGGGAGGCACAAGCAATGAGCAGTTCTTC. Translation gives CASRLAGGTSNEQFF.

The chain has TRBV18 and TRBJ2-7; D is unclear. CDR1 is KGHSH and CDR2 is LQKENI in the germline V gene. CDR3 size: 11 residues. The ends were cut back, 5 bases at V and 5 bases at J, with 7 bases in the middle. CDR3 sequence reads: CASSVVDEQYF. CDR3 coding DNA: TGTGCCAGCTCAGTCGTAGACGAGCAGTACTTC.

The sample holds many counts of this clone. In DNA, the CDR3 is TGTGCCAGCAGCCAAGATAGGAACCAGGGGGGCTCAGCTTTCTTT. Translated, it gives CASSQDRNQGGSAFF. The chain combines TRBV4-2 with TRBJ1-1; 7 bases fit TRBD1. This CDR3 comprises 15 residues. With 0 bases clipped from V and 10 bases from J, the junction kept 11 bases outside the gene matches. Germline CDR1 LGHNA, CDR2 YNFKEQ.

This clone came up a few times. Other nucleotide sequences from this sample produce the same CDR3. The chain has TRBV28 and TRBJ2-7; unclear D gene. V was cut by 2 bases and J by 2 bases, with 4 bases left in between. Germline CDR1 is MDHEN and CDR2 is SYDVKM. The CDR3 has 12 residues. The CDR3 sequence is CASSLNPYEQYF. CDR3 nucleotides: TGTGCCAGCAGTTTAAATCCCTACGAGCAGTACTTC.

The V gene is TRBV12-3 or TRBV12-4, the J gene TRBJ1-4; D ambiguous. The CDR3 is made up of 12 amino acids. V lost 3 bases and J lost 8, with 7 bases in between. This chain's CDR3 is CASSFPREKLFF. The CDR3 DNA reads TGTGCCAGCAGTTTTCCGAGGGAAAAACTGTTTTTT.

This chain links TRBV5-5 with TRBJ2-1; D gene unclear. The CDR3 length is 14 residues. Germline CDR1 is SGHKS and CDR2 is YYEKEE (reference sequence). The germline V and J ends were trimmed by 5 bases and 8 bases, with 17 bases remaining between them. For the CDR3, the DNA is TGTGCCAGCAGTTGGGCCGCGTTTGGGGATGAGCAGTTCTTC. This gives the protein CASSWAAFGDEQFF.

This clone was picked up one time. The rearrangement uses TRBV5-1 and TRBJ1-3; no clear D gene. V was trimmed by 0 bases and J by 4 bases, leaving 14 bases between them. Looked up from germline, CDR1 is SGHRS and CDR2 is YFSETQ. The CDR3 sequence is 16 residues long. The CDR3 DNA sequence: TGCGCCAGCAGCTTGGCCTCCGGGCAAGCCGGAAACACCATATATTTT. Protein: CASSLASGQAGNTIYF.

The table lists this clone with a few counts. V is TRBV6-2 or TRBV6-3 and J is TRBJ2-7; D is unclear. Trimming shortened V by 6 bases and J by 3 bases, and 9 bases separated the two germline ends. Germline CDR1 MNHEY, CDR2 SVGEGT. The CDR3 runs to 12 residues. Written as DNA, the CDR3 is TGTGCCAGCAGCACCCTCGGCTACGAGCAGTACTTC. Translating it yields CASSTLGYEQYF.

The genes are TRBV7-2 and TRBJ2-7; 12 bases map to TRBD2. Germline V lookup: CDR1 SGHTA, CDR2 FQGNSA. This CDR3 comprises 14 residues. V lost 7 bases, J lost 6 bases, and 7 bases stayed unmatched. DNA of the CDR3: TGTGCCAGCACCCGACTAGCGGGAGCGGCCGAGCAGTACTTC. Protein sequence: CASTRLAGAAEQYF.

This chain joins TRBV28 and TRBJ2-5, with 8 bases that match TRBD1. Germline V lookup: CDR1 MDHEN, CDR2 SYDVKM. The V gene end was trimmed by 6 bases and the J gene end by 4 bases; junction bases not matched to a gene: 7. The CDR3 consists of 14 residues. CDR3 sequence: CASSWTGRGETQYF. DNA for the CDR3: TGTGCCAGCAGCTGGACAGGGAGAGGAGAGACCCAGTACTTC. Variable domain in full (rest from reference TRBV28 and TRBJ2-5): DVKVTQSSRYLVKRTGEKVFLECVQDMDHENMFWYRQDPGLGLRLIYFSYDVKMKEKGDIPEGYSVSREKKERFSLILESASTNQTSMYLCASSWTGRGETQYFGPGTRLLVL.

The gene calls are TRBV20-1 and TRBJ1-5; D unclear. Germline V lookup: CDR1 DFQATT, CDR2 SNEGSKA (reference sequence). The CDR3 has 12 amino acids. Between the trimmed V and J ends, which lost 4 bases and 3 bases, there was a span of 7 bases. The CDR3 region has the DNA TGCAGTGCTAATGACATCAATCAGCCCCAGCATTTT. It is translated as CSANDINQPQHF.

The V call is TRBV5-1, the J call TRBJ2-2, with a possible D match to TRBD2 (5 bases). CDR1 and CDR2 from the germline V gene are SGHRS and YFSETQ. CDR3 length: 15 amino acids. V dropped 0 bases and J dropped 6 bases, with 12 bases sitting between them. CDR3 region: CASSLGGRVAGELFF. The DNA of the CDR3 is TGCGCCAGCAGCTTGGGAGGGAGAGTTGCCGGGGAGCTGTTTTTT.

The chain has TRBV5-1 and TRBJ1-1; D is unresolved. The CDR3 extends over 14 amino acids. V gave up 0 bases and J gave up 1 base, with 7 bases separating them. In germline, CDR1 is SGHRS, CDR2 YFSETQ. In DNA form, the CDR3 reads TGCGCCAGCAGCTTGGTGACACCGAACACTGAAGCTTTCTTT. The encoded protein is CASSLVTPNTEAFF. Filled out from reference TRBV5-1 and TRBJ1-1, the complete variable domain reads KAGVTQTPRYLIKTRGQQVTLSCSPISGHRSVSWYQQTPGQGLQFLFEYFSETQRNKGNFPGRFSGRQFSNSRSEMNVSTLELGDSALYLCASSLVTPNTEAFFGQGTRLTVV.

The chain combines TRBV7-9 with TRBJ2-7; D call uncertain. The ends were cut back, 2 bases at V and 2 bases at J, with 10 bases in the middle. Germline CDR1 reads SEHNR; CDR2 reads FQNEAQ (reference sequence). The CDR3 spans 14 residues. The CDR3 loop reads CASSLITETYEQYF. The CDR3 nucleotides read TGTGCCAGCAGCTTAATTACAGAAACCTACGAGCAGTACTTC.

This clone appeared a few times. This rearrangement joins TRBV5-4 to TRBJ2-1, with D tentatively TRBD1 or TRBD2 (5 bases each). The CDR3 length is 14 residues. Germline V gene sequence: CDR1 SGHNT, CDR2 YYREEE (reference sequence). Trimming left V 6 bases short and J 5 bases short, with 15 bases between. This chain's CDR3 is CASIREDRDNEQFF. The DNA for the CDR3 is TGTGCCAGCATCCGGGAAGACAGAGACAATGAGCAGTTCTTC.

The V gene is TRBV6-1, the J gene TRBJ1-1; TRBD1 might be the D (5 bases). V lost 2 bases and J lost 2, with 12 bases in between. Germline CDR1 and CDR2: MNHNS and SASEGT. The CDR3 spans 15 residues. CDR3 DNA: TGTGCCAGCAGTGAACTTGGGAGGGGAAACACTGAAGCTTTCTTT. Protein sequence: CASSELGRGNTEAFF.

The V call is TRBV10-2, the J call TRBJ2-7; 7 nucleotides match TRBD1. Per germline, CDR1 WSHSY and CDR2 SAAADI. This CDR3 has 12 residues. V trimming: 8 bases; J trimming: 2 bases; junction bases outside the gene matches: 3. Written as DNA, the CDR3 is TGCGCCAGCTCTGGACAGGCCTACGAGCAGTACTTC. Protein: CASSGQAYEQYF.

This chain links TRBV21-1 with TRBJ1-5; TRBD1, the D gene given by the table, was not confirmed from the DNA. TRBV21-1 corresponds to a pseudogene. The CDR3 is made up of 18 amino acids. The CDR3 coding sequence is TGTGCCAGCGACGCTTTACAGGGGAGGTGGAGACGCAATCAGCCCCAGCATTTT. It is translated as CASDALQGRWRRNQPQHF.

This chain connects TRBV7-2 to TRBJ2-7; D ambiguous. The germline gives CDR1 SGHTA, CDR2 FQGNSA. This CDR3 is 14 amino acids long. Trimming took 5 bases from V and 1 from J, leaving 12 bases between them. CDR3 nucleotides: TGTGCCAGCAGCCCCCGAGCAGCTTCCTACGAGCAGTACTTC. Protein sequence: CASSPRAASYEQYF.

The chain employs TRBV29-1 and TRBJ1-1; D is uncertain. The CDR3 totals 14 residues. Germline V lookup: CDR1 SQVTM, CDR2 ANQGSEA. Trimming took 0 bases from V and 0 from J, leaving 8 bases between them. CDR3 amino acids: CSVEELTVNTEAFF. The CDR3 DNA sequence: TGCAGCGTTGAAGAACTTACGGTGAACACTGAAGCTTTCTTT. Full variable domain (outside the CDR3, taken from reference TRBV29-1 and TRBJ1-1): SAVISQKPSRDICQRGTSLTIQCQVDSQVTMMFWYRQQPGQSLTLIATANQGSEATYESGFVIDKFPISRPNLTFSTLTVSNMSPEDSSIYLCSVEELTVNTEAFFGQGTRLTVV.